These T cell receptor beta chains were read from a single sample in a study of cytomegalovirus exposure and HLA in healthy donors. Repertoires were generated with immunoSEQ multiplex PCR, while TCRdb's copy carries only in-frame clones and drops some. The sample has approximately 140,000 clones, about 90% seen once. Sequenced material: PBMCs. Every receptor here comes from a woman younger than 30 in good health and CMV-seropositive. Each CDR3 is given with its conserved first and last residue. A D gene is named only where the DNA matches it firmly. Size values are once, few and many counts, or a class for expanded clones, and some rows have none.

size	J	D	V	CDR3	DNA
.	TRBJ2-3	.	TRBV19	CASSYPGGTDTQYF	TGTGCCAGTAGTTATCCAGGGGGCACAGATACGCAGTATTTT
.	TRBJ1-1	TRBD1	TRBV10-3	CAITRQGLGTEAFF	TGTGCCATCACCCGACAGGGGTTGGGCACTGAAGCTTTCTTT
.	TRBJ2-3	TRBD1	TRBV5-1	CASSLWGQGTDTQYF	TGCGCCAGCAGCTTGTGGGGACAGGGCACAGATACGCAGTATTTT
.	TRBJ1-2	.	TRBV4-3	CASSHQGYYGYTF	TGCGCCAGCAGTCACCAGGGATACTATGGCTACACCTTC
.	TRBJ1-2	TRBD1	TRBV19	CASSAQGAGGYTF	TGTGCCAGTAGTGCACAGGGGGCGGGAGGCTACACCTTC
few	TRBJ2-7	TRBD2	TRBV5-6	CASSLGEGYF	TGTGCCAGCAGCCTGGGGGAGGGGTACTTC
.	TRBJ1-2	.	TRBV6-5	CASSYLEGGFPRRYTF	TGTGCCAGCAGTTACTTGGAGGGCGGGTTTCCCAGGCGCTACACCTTC
.	TRBJ1-2	.	TRBV7-9	CASTPQGGGYTF	TGTGCCAGCACCCCACAGGGCGGGGGCTACACCTTC
.	TRBJ2-7	TRBD1	TRBV6-5	CASRPGGTGGHEQYF	TGTGCCAGCAGACCTGGAGGGACAGGGGGCCACGAGCAGTACTTC
.	TRBJ2-5	TRBD2	TRBV7-9	CASSQLAGWETQYF	TGTGCCAGCAGCCAGCTAGCGGGATGGGAGACCCAGTACTTC
.	TRBJ1-6	TRBD1	TRBV5-1	CASSLEGQANSPLHF	TGCGCCAGCAGCTTGGAGGGACAGGCAAATTCACCCCTCCACTTT
.	TRBJ2-7	.	TRBV29-1	CSVDAGQQTTEQYF	TGCAGCGTTGATGCTGGACAGCAAACCACCGAGCAGTACTTC
.	TRBJ2-5	TRBD1	TRBV6-5	CASSRTGGSQTQYF	TGTGCCAGCAGCCGTACAGGGGGCAGCCAGACCCAGTACTTC
.	TRBJ1-1	.	TRBV6-5	CASSYGGYTEAFF	TGTGCCAGCAGTTACGGAGGTTACACTGAAGCTTTCTTT
.	TRBJ1-1	.	TRBV10-2	CASSDLVSTGTEAFF	TGCGCCAGCAGTGATTTGGTGAGCACAGGCACTGAAGCTTTCTTT
.	TRBJ2-1	.	TRBV7-9	CASSSDRQHYNEQFF	TGTGCCAGCAGCTCCGACAGGCAACACTACAATGAGCAGTTCTTC
.	TRBJ2-5	TRBD1	TRBV19	CASSIGSGTGDETQYF	TGTGCCAGTAGTATTGGGTCCGGGACAGGGGACGAGACCCAGTACTTC
.	TRBJ1-4	.	TRBV15	CATSRDPFTVNEKLFF	TGTGCCACCAGCAGAGATCCGTTCACAGTTAATGAAAAACTGTTTTTT
few	TRBJ1-2	.	TRBV28	CASSSRWGYTF	TGTGCCAGCAGTTCGCGCTGGGGCTACACCTTC
.	TRBJ2-3	.	TRBV6-5	CASSYSSVTDTQYF	TGTGCCAGCAGTTACTCGTCAGTTACAGATACGCAGTATTTT
few	TRBJ1-6	TRBD1	TRBV7-2	CASSSRQGGGSPLHF	TGTGCCAGCAGCTCCCGACAGGGCGGAGGTTCACCCCTCCACTTT
.	TRBJ1-1	TRBD1	TRBV5-5	CASSLGGQGEAFF	TGTGCCAGCAGCTTGGGTGGACAGGGTGAAGCTTTCTTT
.	TRBJ1-1	.	TRBV6-6	CASRLQENTEAFF	TGTGCCAGCAGACTACAGGAGAACACTGAAGCTTTCTTT
.	TRBJ2-2	.	TRBV23-1	CASSQSEGNHTGELFF	TGCGCCAGCAGTCAATCGGAGGGCAATCACACCGGGGAGCTGTTTTTT
.	TRBJ1-1	TRBD1	TRBV5-4	CASSATGAGGAFF	TGTGCCAGCAGCGCGACCGGGGCAGGGGGTGCTTTCTTT
.	TRBJ2-3	.	TRBV9	CASSVGEGADTQYF	TGTGCCAGCAGCGTAGGTGAAGGAGCAGATACGCAGTATTTT
.	TRBJ2-7	.	TRBV18	CASSPRGTFGSYEQYF	TGTGCCAGCTCACCGCGAGGGACATTTGGGTCCTACGAGCAGTACTTC
few	TRBJ2-7	.	TRBV28	CASSLTASSYEQYF	TGTGCCAGCAGTTTAACAGCATCCTCCTACGAGCAGTACTTC
.	TRBJ2-7	TRBD1	TRBV28	CASSNDRGRSYEQYF	TGTGCCAGCAGTAACGACAGGGGCCGGAGCTACGAGCAGTACTTC
few	TRBJ1-2	TRBD1	TRBV5-6	CASSLAQGVRYYGYTF	TGTGCCAGCAGCTTGGCGCAGGGGGTTAGGTACTATGGCTACACCTTC
.	TRBJ2-3	.	TRBV29-1	CSGSGDSTDTQYF	TGCAGCGGTAGCGGAGACAGCACAGATACGCAGTATTTT
.	TRBJ2-5	TRBD1	TRBV15	CATSEPTGGPETQYF	TGTGCCACCAGCGAACCGACAGGGGGTCCAGAGACCCAGTACTTC
.	TRBJ2-2	TRBD1	TRBV15	CATSRDRGSTGELFF	TGTGCCACCAGCAGGGACAGGGGAAGCACCGGGGAGCTGTTTTTT
.	TRBJ1-5	.	TRBV2	CASSEAPGGGQPQHF	TGTGCCAGCAGTGAAGCCCCGGGGGGGGGTCAGCCCCAGCATTTT
.	TRBJ2-1	TRBD2	TRBV5-1	CASSFASGGFSSYNEQFF	TGCGCCAGCAGCTTTGCTAGCGGGGGGTTCAGCTCCTACAATGAGCAGTTCTTC
.	TRBJ2-5	.	TRBV19	CASSIPGWKTQYF	TGTGCCAGTAGTATTCCAGGGTGGAAGACCCAGTACTTC
.	TRBJ1-2	.	TRBV4-2	CASSQAPANYGYTF	TGTGCCAGCAGCCAAGCCCCAGCTAACTATGGCTACACCTTC
.	TRBJ1-2	TRBD1	TRBV4-1	CASSQARGRGDGYTF	TGCGCCAGCAGCCAAGCGAGGGGCAGGGGGGACGGCTACACCTTC
.	TRBJ1-5	.	TRBV4-2	CASSQSGSNQPQHF	TGTGCCAGCAGCCAGTCGGGAAGCAATCAGCCCCAGCATTTT
.	TRBJ2-2	.	TRBV6-5	CASSWAAYTGELFF	TGTGCCAGCAGTTGGGCAGCCTATACCGGGGAGCTGTTTTTT
.	TRBJ2-1	.	TRBV28	CASRGHYNEQFF	TGTGCCAGCCGGGGACACTACAATGAGCAGTTCTTC
.	TRBJ2-1	.	TRBV9	CASSLRRESYNEQFF	TGTGCCAGCAGCCTGAGGCGGGAATCATACAATGAGCAGTTCTTC
once	TRBJ2-7	TRBD1	TRBV27	CASSWTGKSSYEQYF	TGTGCCAGCAGTTGGACAGGGAAAAGCTCCTACGAGCAGTACTTC
once	TRBJ1-2	.	TRBV4-2	CASSPGFGTDNHGYTF	TGTGCCAGCAGCCCAGGATTTGGAACAGATAACCATGGCTACACCTTC
.	TRBJ2-3	TRBD2	TRBV27	CASSFLTGGDTQYF	TGTGCCAGCAGTTTTCTCACGGGAGGGGATACGCAGTATTTT
.	TRBJ2-7	TRBD1	TRBV7-9	CASSRDRAYEQYF	TGTGCCAGCAGCCGGGACAGGGCCTACGAGCAGTACTTC
.	TRBJ1-4	.	TRBV2	CASSNNEKLFF	TGTGCCAGCAGCAATAATGAAAAACTGTTTTTT
.	TRBJ2-5	.	TRBV2	CASSRDEVTQYF	TGTGCCAGCAGTCGGGATGAAGTGACCCAGTACTTC
.	TRBJ1-1	TRBD1	TRBV6-6	CASRPSNRGSEAFF	TGTGCCAGCAGACCCTCAAACAGGGGATCTGAAGCTTTCTTT
.	TRBJ1-1	.	TRBV7-2	CASSFYRDTEAFF	TGTGCCAGCAGCTTCTACCGGGACACTGAAGCTTTCTTT